Listed below are T cell receptor beta chains from one sample, sequenced in a study of T cells after yellow fever vaccination. One entry per CDR3 protein results from TCRdb running MiXCR on the 5' RACE reads. The table shows about 340,000 distinct CDR3 sequences, with 9.5% to 15% occurring only once. The input for sequencing was CD4+ T cells sorted from PBMCs, taken 15 days after the yellow fever booster vaccination. The source of these receptors is a young man who received the YFV17D yellow fever vaccine. Each CDR3 is given with its conserved first and last residue. D genes are given only for firm matches. Size is omitted from some rows. Given values are once, few, many or a class for expanded clones.

TRBV20-1,.,TRBJ1-2,.,TGCAGTGCTCCGCCTCTACCCGCCGGTGGCTACACCTTC,CSAPPLPAGGYTF
TRBV7-2,.,TRBJ2-3,few,TGTGCCAGCAGGGATCCACCGGGGCGGACGCAGTATTTT,CASRDPPGRTQYF
TRBV7-8,TRBD1,TRBJ2-7,few,TGTGCCAGCATGTCCCGGGACAGAAATCTCTACGAGCAGTACTTC,CASMSRDRNLYEQYF
TRBV9,TRBD1,TRBJ1-2,many,TGTGCCAGCAGCGTCGGACAGGGTGGCTACACCTTC,CASSVGQGGYTF
TRBV9,.,TRBJ2-7,.,TGTGCCAGCAGCGCCCCGGGAGACAGAGGCGAGCAGTACTTC,CASSAPGDRGEQYF
TRBV5-1,.,TRBJ2-5,few,TGCGCCAGCAGCTTTATCGGGGAGACCCAGTACTTC,CASSFIGETQYF
TRBV5-5,.,TRBJ1-1,few,TGTGCCAGCAGCTTCGCGCGGGAGACTGAAGCTTTCTTT,CASSFARETEAFF
TRBV7-2,TRBD2,TRBJ2-5,.,TGTGCCAGCAGCCCCCAGCGGGGGGGATTGGAGACCCAGTACTTC,CASSPQRGGLETQYF
TRBV12-3/TRBV12-4,TRBD2,TRBJ2-4,.,TGTGCCAGCAGTTGGGGGGGTGGTTTAGCCAAAAACATTCAGTACTTC,CASSWGGGLAKNIQYF
TRBV7-2,.,TRBJ2-3,many,TGTGCCAGCAGCTTAGAGGAGAGCACAGATACGCAGTATTTT,CASSLEESTDTQYF
TRBV6-2/TRBV6-3,.,TRBJ1-6,medium-sized,TGTGCCAGCAGTTACTCGGGGGGGACTTCACCCCTCCACTTT,CASSYSGGTSPLHF
TRBV6-5,TRBD1,TRBJ1-2,.,TGTGCCAGCAGACCCGGTGGGGCAGGGGGCTCCTATGGCTACACCTTC,CASRPGGAGGSYGYTF
TRBV11-3,.,TRBJ2-3,few,TGTGCCAGCAGCAACTCCCTCGGGGGAACAGATACGCAGTATTTT,CASSNSLGGTDTQYF
TRBV20-1,.,TRBJ2-6,few,TGCAGTGCTAGAGATCGGGGGAACTCTGGGGCCAACGTCCTGACTTTC,CSARDRGNSGANVLTF
TRBV7-2,.,TRBJ1-6,.,TGTGCCAGCAGCTTGGAGCACACCTCCTATAATTCACCCCTCCACTTT,CASSLEHTSYNSPLHF
TRBV14,.,TRBJ1-1,few,TGTGCCAGCAGCTCGGCGCAGAACACTGAAGCTTTCTTT,CASSSAQNTEAFF